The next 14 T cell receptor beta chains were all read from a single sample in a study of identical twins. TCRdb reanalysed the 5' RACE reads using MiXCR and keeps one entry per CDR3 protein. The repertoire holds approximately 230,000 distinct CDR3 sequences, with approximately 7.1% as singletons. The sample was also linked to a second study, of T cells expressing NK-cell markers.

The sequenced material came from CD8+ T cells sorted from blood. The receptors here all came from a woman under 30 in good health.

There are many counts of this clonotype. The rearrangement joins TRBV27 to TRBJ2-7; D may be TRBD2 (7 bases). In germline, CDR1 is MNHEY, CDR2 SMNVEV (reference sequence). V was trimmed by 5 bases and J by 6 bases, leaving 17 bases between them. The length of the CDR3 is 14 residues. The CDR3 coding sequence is TGTGCCAGCAGTCCATCGGGGGGCACAGCCGAGCAGTACTTC. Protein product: CASSPSGGTAEQYF.

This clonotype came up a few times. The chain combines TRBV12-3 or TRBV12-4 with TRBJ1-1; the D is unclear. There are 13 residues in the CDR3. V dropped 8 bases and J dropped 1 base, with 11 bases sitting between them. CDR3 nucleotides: TGTGCCAGCTCCCAAATAGGGAACACTGAAGCTTTCTTT. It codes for CASSQIGNTEAFF.

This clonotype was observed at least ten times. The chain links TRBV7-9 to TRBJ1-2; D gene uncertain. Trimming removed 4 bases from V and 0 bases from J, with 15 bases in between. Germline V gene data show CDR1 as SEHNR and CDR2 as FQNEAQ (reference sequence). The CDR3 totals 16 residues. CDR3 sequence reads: CASSSPTGDSNYGYTF. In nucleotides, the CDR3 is TGTGCCAGCAGCTCGCCGACGGGCGACTCTAACTATGGCTACACCTTC.

The CDR3 here is CASSLNTAPNYGYTF. CDR3 DNA: TGTGCCAGCAGTTTAAATACAGCGCCTAACTATGGCTACACCTTC. V gene TRBV12-3 or TRBV12-4 combines with J gene TRBJ1-2; D is uncertain. This CDR3 spans 15 amino acids. V was trimmed by 2 bases and J by 0 bases, leaving 10 bases between them.

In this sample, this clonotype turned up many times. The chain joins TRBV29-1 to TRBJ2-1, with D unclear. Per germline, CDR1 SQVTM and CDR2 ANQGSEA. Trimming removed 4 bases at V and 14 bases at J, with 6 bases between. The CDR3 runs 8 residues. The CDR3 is CSVGWEFF. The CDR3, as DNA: TGCAGCGTTGGGTGGGAGTTCTTC.

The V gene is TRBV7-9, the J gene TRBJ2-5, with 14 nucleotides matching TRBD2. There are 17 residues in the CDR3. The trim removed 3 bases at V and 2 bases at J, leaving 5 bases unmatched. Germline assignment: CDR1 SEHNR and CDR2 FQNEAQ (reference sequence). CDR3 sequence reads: CASSLGTSGSLQETQYF. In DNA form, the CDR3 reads TGTGCCAGCAGCTTGGGGACTAGCGGGAGCTTGCAAGAGACCCAGTACTTC.

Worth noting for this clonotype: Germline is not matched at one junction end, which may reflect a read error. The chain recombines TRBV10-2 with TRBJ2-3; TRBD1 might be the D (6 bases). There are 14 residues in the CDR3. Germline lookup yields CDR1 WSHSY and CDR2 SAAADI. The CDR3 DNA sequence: TGCGCCAGCACTGAGGGGGATTACACAGATACGCAGTATTTT. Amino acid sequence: CASTEGDYTDTQYF.

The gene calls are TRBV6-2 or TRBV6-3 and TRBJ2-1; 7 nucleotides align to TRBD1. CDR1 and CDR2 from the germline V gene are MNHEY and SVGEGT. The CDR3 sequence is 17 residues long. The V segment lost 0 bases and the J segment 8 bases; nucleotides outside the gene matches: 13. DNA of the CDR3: TGTGCCAGCAGTTACTCTCGGACAGGCCAAGTAGGTGATGAGCAGTTCTTC. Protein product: CASSYSRTGQVGDEQFF.

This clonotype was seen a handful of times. CDR3 region: CASKAADHTEAFF. CDR3 coding DNA: TGTGCCAGCAAAGCAGCTGATCATACTGAAGCTTTCTTT. The chain employs TRBV6-1 and TRBJ1-1; no firm D call. This CDR3 has 13 residues. V lost 7 bases, J lost 5 bases, and 14 bases lay in between. Germline V gene lookup returns CDR1 MNHNS and CDR2 SASEGT.

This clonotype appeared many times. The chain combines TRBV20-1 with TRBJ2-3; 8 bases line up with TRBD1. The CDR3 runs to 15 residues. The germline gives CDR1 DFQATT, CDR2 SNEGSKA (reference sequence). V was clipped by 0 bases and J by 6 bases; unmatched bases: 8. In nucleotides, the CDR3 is TGCAGTGCTAGAGACTGGGACAGGAGAGCCGATACGCAGTATTTT. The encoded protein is CSARDWDRRADTQYF.

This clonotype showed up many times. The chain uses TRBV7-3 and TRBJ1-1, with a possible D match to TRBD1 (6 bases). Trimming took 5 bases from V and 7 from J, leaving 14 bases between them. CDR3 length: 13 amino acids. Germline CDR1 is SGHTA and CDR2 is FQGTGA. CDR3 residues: CASSATGHLEAFF. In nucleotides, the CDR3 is TGTGCCAGCAGCGCAACAGGGCATCTTGAAGCTTTCTTT.

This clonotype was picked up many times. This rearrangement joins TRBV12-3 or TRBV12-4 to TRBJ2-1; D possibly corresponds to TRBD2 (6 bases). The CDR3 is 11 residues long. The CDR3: CASSGGNEQFF. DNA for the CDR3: TGTGCATCTTCCGGGGGCAATGAGCAGTTCTTC.

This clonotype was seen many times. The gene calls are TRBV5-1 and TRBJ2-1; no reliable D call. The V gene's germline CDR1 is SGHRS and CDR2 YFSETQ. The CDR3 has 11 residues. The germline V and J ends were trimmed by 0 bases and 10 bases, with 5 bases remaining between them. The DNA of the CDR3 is TGCGCCAGCAGCTTGGCCAGGGAGCAGTTCTTC. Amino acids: CASSLAREQFF.

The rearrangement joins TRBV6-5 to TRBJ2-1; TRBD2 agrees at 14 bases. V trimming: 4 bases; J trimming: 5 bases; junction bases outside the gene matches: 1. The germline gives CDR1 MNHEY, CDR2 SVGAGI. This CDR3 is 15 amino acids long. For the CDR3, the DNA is TGTGCCAGCAGTTGGGGACTAGCGGGGGACAATGAGCAGTTCTTC. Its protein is CASSWGLAGDNEQFF.